This passage covers 7 T cell receptor beta chains from one sample sequenced in a study of blood T cell repertoires in COVID-19. Profiled with immunoSEQ multiplex PCR; TCRdb holds only in-frame clones, not every one. This sample has hundreds of thousands of clones, with 75% to 90% found just once. The material sequenced was PBMCs or T cells enriched from blood (not recorded which). The receptor source for this set is a man aged 55 to 70 who had recovered from COVID-19.

This chain connects TRBV7-3 to TRBJ1-1; perhaps TRBD1 as D (6 bases). This CDR3 comprises 12 residues. The V end lost 5 bases, the J end lost 11 bases, and 15 bases lay between the germline ends. Germline CDR1 SGHTA, CDR2 FQGTGA. CDR3 coding DNA: TGTGCCAGCAGCGTCCCGGGGGGCACGGCTTTCTTT. Protein product: CASSVPGGTAFF.

This clone came up a few times. The chain has TRBV2 and TRBJ2-1; no clear D. The CDR3 consists of 13 residues. V was cut by 5 bases and J by 0 bases, with 5 bases left in between. CDR1 is SNHLY and CDR2 is FYNNEI in the germline V gene. In DNA, the CDR3 is TGTGCCAGCAGTCCGAGCTCCTACAATGAGCAGTTCTTC. Its translation is CASSPSSYNEQFF.

There are a few counts of this clone. The CDR3 bases are TGTGCCAGCAGTGAGGGACAGGGGGCCTTGAATGAAAAACTGTTTTTT. Amino acids: CASSEGQGALNEKLFF. The chain combines TRBV25-1 with TRBJ1-4; 12 nucleotides match TRBD1. This CDR3 spans 16 amino acids. V shed 3 bases and J 5 bases; nucleotides not matched to a gene: 4. Per germline, CDR1 MGHDK and CDR2 SYGVNS.

The chain carries TRBV23-1 and TRBJ2-3, with a weak D call TRBD2 (5 bases). TRBV23-1 is designated an ORF whose function remains uncertain. The CDR3 covers 18 residues. Between the trimmed V and J ends, which lost 4 bases and 3 bases, there was a span of 23 bases. This CDR3 is CASSLPGSRVHGTDTQYF. CDR3 coding DNA: TGCGCCAGCAGTCTCCCCGGCTCGAGGGTTCATGGGACAGATACGCAGTATTTT.

V gene TRBV4-1 combines with J gene TRBJ2-5; 9 positions agree with TRBD2. The CDR3 is 20 amino acids. Trimming removed 0 bases from V and 2 bases from J; junction bases left unmatched: 16. The germline V gene encodes CDR1 MGHRA and CDR2 YSYEKL. CDR3 sequence: CASSQDRRLLASGTQETQYF. The CDR3 DNA is TGCGCCAGCAGCCAAGATCGGAGGTTATTGGCTAGCGGGACACAAGAGACCCAGTACTTC.

The gene calls are TRBV7-4 and TRBJ2-5; 7 nucleotides match TRBD2. Germline values: CDR1 SGHVT, CDR2 SQSDAQ. The V segment lost 7 bases and the J segment 5 bases; nucleotides outside the gene matches: 13. The length of the CDR3 is 15 residues. This chain's CDR3 is CASTPRRGRGETQYF. The CDR3 coding sequence is TGTGCCAGCACCCCCCGGCGCGGGAGAGGTGAGACCCAGTACTTC.

The gene calls are TRBV11-2 and TRBJ2-5; D not certain. This CDR3 region has 14 residues. Trimming removed 5 bases from V and 0 bases from J, with 10 bases in between. Germline CDR1 reads SGHAT; CDR2 reads FQNNGV. The CDR3, as DNA: TGTGCCAGCAGCGCTGACACATACCAAGAGACCCAGTACTTC. Its translation is CASSADTYQETQYF.